This T cell receptor (beta chain) was profiled in a study of regulatory T cells in long-lasting Graves disease. Study summary: Antithyroid drug intake by newly diagnosed Graves' patients had lasted under 3 months.

This clonotype appeared many times. HTBI primers from iRepertoire and Arm-PCR of CDR3 regions yielded the TCR beta libraries. TCRdb passed the multiplex PCR reads through MiXCR, listing each CDR3 protein once. This table has 560,000 or so distinct CDR3 sequences, 16% appearing once. Germline V CDR1 and CDR2: SEHNR, FQNEAQ (reference sequence). Trimming cost V 2 bases and J 6 bases; bases outside gene matches: 13. The CDR3 is 16 amino acids. Time point specified: newly diagnosed GD, antithyroid drugs for less than 3 months. The TCR library was made from RNA that had been extracted from PBMCs in TRIzol. Diagnoses of Graves' disease were made by American Thyroid Association guidelines. The sample was also linked to a second study, of T cells in Graves' hyperthyroidism and ophthalmopathy.

This sequence was found in a young man with Graves disease. This chain links TRBV7-9 with TRBJ2-7; 7 bases match TRBD2. The sample here was peripheral blood mononuclear cells (PBMCs), taken at new diagnosis, from a patient treated with antithyroid drugs. In DNA form, the CDR3 reads TGTGCCAGCAGCTTAAGTCGCAATTGGCGGGAGAGCGAGCAGTACTTC. It encodes CASSLSRNWRESEQYF.